The clone carrying this T cell receptor (beta chain) occurred a few times. Its specificity is not known. CDR1 and CDR2 (germline): DFQATT, SNEGSKA (reference sequence). The germline V and J ends were trimmed by 6 bases and 12 bases, with 18 bases remaining between them. CDR3 length equals 12 residues. This sample is part of a study of CD8+CD57+ T cells in acquired aplastic anemia. At the level of the study: The study obtained an average of approximately 3 ug of DNA from sorted CD4+ and CD8+ cells. In CD4+ cells, healthy donors produced an average of approximately 9.9 million reads. Overall study findings and caveats: Roughly 30 was the count of CD8+ CDR3 sequences that patients shared with controls. Patients and controls had CD8+ Simpson's diversity values that were not significantly distinct.

The template used for profiling TCR beta VDJ and CDR3 was genomic DNA. A single record per CDR3 protein comes from TCRdb applying MiXCR to the reads. The table records fewer than 250,000 distinct CDR3 sequences, 50% to 55% of them present only once. V gene TRBV20-1 combines with J gene TRBJ1-5; D uncertain. Sample: sorted CD4+, CD8+, or CD8+CD57+ T cells (not recorded which) from PBMCs. The origin of this receptor is a human donor in good health, serving as a control. The CDR3 loop is CSASGEYWVQHF. DNA of the CDR3: TGCAGTGCCAGCGGCGAGTATTGGGTCCAGCATTTT.